This T cell receptor beta chain is from a study of T cell repertoires in cytomegalovirus infection. V shed 1 base and J 4 bases; nucleotides not matched to a gene: 5. CDR1 and CDR2 (germline): MNHNS, SASEGT. The CDR3 length is 16 residues. In TCRdb, the reads were re-called with MiXCR into one record per CDR3 protein. In the table there are some 900,000 distinct CDR3 sequences, about 33% of which are singletons. The table lists this clonotype with a few counts. Its antigen is unknown. This clonotype was obtained from a human donor in good health (CMV status not recorded). Some clones in this sample may be carry-over from other donors' samples. This sequence joins TRBV6-1 and TRBJ2-3; 10 bases agree with TRBD2. The starting material was cultured CD8+ T cells from PBMCs, obtained from culture after CMV antigen stimulation. The CDR3 reads CASSEESGGGPDTQYF. The CDR3 bases are TGTGCCAGCAGTGAAGAGAGCGGGGGGGGGCCAGATACGCAGTATTTT.